These 21 T cell receptor beta chains were all obtained from the same sample, sequenced in a study of OX40 agonist ivuxolimab in advanced cancers. Only in-frame clones appear in the TCRdb table, and some are missing; sequencing was by immunoSEQ multiplex PCR. The sample holds about 140,000 clones, under 95% seen once. This specimen was CD4+ or CD8+ T cells sorted from blood, taken in a trial of the OX40 agonist ivuxolimab. These receptors were collected from an adult with an advanced solid tumor such as melanoma, head and neck, liver or kidney cancer.

This clone was seen only a few times. The chain employs TRBV30 and TRBJ1-1; 7 bases match TRBD1. The CDR3 is 14 amino acids. The germline V gene has CDR1 GTSNPN and CDR2 SVGIG (reference sequence). V dropped 0 bases and J dropped 6; count of bases not matched to a gene: 7. The CDR3 DNA sequence: TGTGCCTGGAGTGTCCGAGGGGGCGATGCTGAAGCTTTCTTT. Residues: CAWSVRGGDAEAFF.

The chain links TRBV6-5 to TRBJ1-1, with a possible D match to TRBD1 (5 bases). The CDR3 spans 14 residues. The germline V gene encodes CDR1 MNHEY and CDR2 SVGAGI. Trimming pared 4 bases from V and 4 bases from J, leaving 13 bases between. The CDR3 DNA follows: TGTGCCAGCAGTTTCTCTGGGGCTACCACTGAAGCTTTCTTT. This gives the protein CASSFSGATTEAFF.

V usage is TRBV7-2 and J usage is TRBJ2-2; 14 bases align to TRBD2. Trimming cost V 3 bases and J 7 bases; bases outside gene matches: 7. The CDR3 runs 17 residues. Per germline, CDR1 SGHTA and CDR2 FQGNSA. CDR3 sequence reads: CASSLSLGLAGGGELFF. DNA for the CDR3: TGTGCCAGCAGCTTGAGTCTCGGACTAGCGGGAGGCGGGGAGCTGTTTTTT.

This chain links TRBV5-5 with TRBJ1-1; tentatively, D is TRBD1 (5 bases). Looked up from germline, CDR1 is SGHKS and CDR2 is YYEKEE (reference sequence). The CDR3 runs 16 residues. Trimming cost V 4 bases and J 5 bases, with 21 bases left between them. The CDR3 DNA sequence: TGTGCCAGCAGCCAAATCAAGGGGAGAGGGAGGACTGAAGCTTTCTTT. Amino acid sequence: CASSQIKGRGRTEAFF.

The V call is TRBV28, the J call TRBJ1-4; 11 nucleotides agree with TRBD1. This CDR3 has 15 residues. Germline values: CDR1 MDHEN, CDR2 SYDVKM. Trimming removed 4 bases from V and 5 bases from J; junction bases left unmatched: 3. The CDR3 nucleotides are TGTGCCAGCAGTTCGGGACAGGGGGGAAATGAAAAACTGTTTTTT. Translation: CASSSGQGGNEKLFF.

The CDR3 DNA reads TGTGCCAGCAGCAAAGAGCCAGGGACAGGGGGCTGGGGCTACACCTTC. Encoded protein: CASSKEPGTGGWGYTF. V and J are TRBV7-2 and TRBJ1-2, with 12 bases matching TRBD1. The germline V gene encodes CDR1 SGHTA and CDR2 FQGNSA. V was clipped by 5 bases and J by 8 bases; unmatched bases: 12. This CDR3 contains 16 residues.

With regard to this clone: This sample also contains other DNA sequences that code for the same CDR3. V usage is TRBV9 and J usage is TRBJ2-7; D remains unclear. With 3 bases removed from V and 3 bases from J, the gap between germline ends came to 7 bases. The CDR3 totals 12 residues. Germline V CDR1 and CDR2: SGDLS, YYNGEE. The CDR3 bases are TGTGCCAGCAGCGCAGGCGGCTACGAGCAGTACTTC. Encoded protein: CASSAGGYEQYF. Filled out from reference TRBV9 and TRBJ2-7, the complete variable domain reads DSGVTQTPKHLITATGQRVTLRCSPRSGDLSVYWYQQSLDQGLQFLIQYYNGEERAKGNILERFSAQQFPDLHSELNLSSLELGDSALYFCASSAGGYEQYFGPGTRLTVT.

The DNA for the CDR3 is TGTGCCAGCAGCCGACAGGAGGGTTATGAAAAACTGTTTTTT. As protein: CASSRQEGYEKLFF. The chain joins TRBV6-6 to TRBJ1-4; maybe TRBD1 (6 bases). V lost 6 bases to trimming and J lost 6 bases, with 14 bases between them. The CDR3 has 14 residues. The V gene's germline CDR1 is MNHNY and CDR2 SVGAGI (reference sequence).

The rearrangement uses TRBV10-3 and TRBJ1-1; TRBD1 aligns across 7 bases. V dropped 0 bases and J dropped 2; count of bases not matched to a gene: 3. Germline assignment: CDR1 ENHRY and CDR2 SYGVKD. CDR3 length: 15 residues. The CDR3 DNA reads as TGTGCCATCAGTGAGTCGGGACAGTCTAACACTGAAGCTTTCTTT. It codes for CAISESGQSNTEAFF.

This chain links TRBV19 with TRBJ1-2, with D unresolved. The V gene lost 6 bases and the J gene lost 0 bases, with 11 bases spanning the gap. Germline CDR1 is LNHDA and CDR2 is SQIVND (reference sequence). The CDR3 spans 14 residues. The CDR3 spells CASRGTAANYGYTF. CDR3 sequence (DNA): TGTGCCAGTAGGGGCACGGCAGCTAACTATGGCTACACCTTC.

This rearrangement joins TRBV28 to TRBJ1-5; D remains unclear. CDR1 is MDHEN and CDR2 is SYDVKM in the germline V gene. With 2 bases removed from V and 5 bases from J, the gap between germline ends came to 16 bases. This CDR3 region has 16 residues. The CDR3 DNA reads TGTGCCAGCAGTTTACAACAGACTATTCTCTATCAGCCCCAGCATTTT. This encodes CASSLQQTILYQPQHF.

This chain joins TRBV5-5 and TRBJ1-3; TRBD1 matches at 8 bases. This CDR3 contains 19 residues. CDR1 SGHKS and CDR2 YYEKEE come from the germline V gene (reference sequence). V dropped 1 base and J dropped 0; count of bases not matched to a gene: 12. CDR3 nucleotide sequence: TGTGCCAGCAGCTTGCGACAGGGGCTCAAGTTGAGCTCTGGAAACACCATATATTTT. Residues: CASSLRQGLKLSSGNTIYF. The whole variable domain, filled in from reference TRBV5-5 and TRBJ1-3, reads DAGVTQSPTHLIKTRGQQVTLRCSPISGHKSVSWYQQVLGQGPQFIFQYYEKEERGRGNFPDRFSARQFPNYSSELNVNALLLGDSALYLCASSLRQGLKLSSGNTIYFGEGSWLTVV.

This chain's CDR3 is CASGQGHGYTF. CDR3 DNA: TGTGCCAGCGGACAGGGGCATGGCTACACCTTC. The chain employs TRBV6-6 and TRBJ1-2; 9 nucleotides align to TRBD1. V lost 8 bases to trimming and J lost 6 bases; unmatched junction nucleotides: 1. The length of the CDR3 is 11 residues. Looked up from germline, CDR1 is MNHNY and CDR2 is SVGAGI (reference sequence).

This clone has just one count. This rearrangement joins TRBV18 to TRBJ1-1; 8 positions agree with TRBD1. Germline values: CDR1 KGHSH, CDR2 LQKENI. With 3 bases clipped from V and 5 bases from J, the junction kept 5 bases outside the gene matches. This CDR3 is 14 amino acids long. The CDR3 loop reads CASSPGTGGTEAFF. In nucleotides, the CDR3 is TGTGCCAGCTCACCTGGGACAGGCGGAACTGAAGCTTTCTTT.

The chain uses TRBV2 and TRBJ1-2; perhaps TRBD1 as D (5 bases). The CDR3 has 12 amino acids. Germline V gene data show CDR1 as SNHLY and CDR2 as FYNNEI. Trimming removed 6 bases from V and 6 bases from J, with 11 bases in between. The CDR3 sequence is CASRVSGDGYTF. CDR3 coding DNA: TGTGCCAGCAGGGTATCGGGGGATGGCTACACCTTC. Full variable domain (missing parts from reference TRBV2 and TRBJ1-2): EPEVTQTPSHQVTQMGQEVILRCVPISNHLYFYWYRQILGQKVEFLVSFYNNEISEKSEIFDDQFSVERPDGSNFTLKIRSTKLEDSAMYFCASRVSGDGYTFGSGTRLTVV.

This chain links TRBV5-4 with TRBJ2-7; 10 bases match TRBD1. The CDR3 is 16 amino acids. Germline V gives CDR1 SGHNT, CDR2 YYREEE (reference sequence). J was trimmed by 5 bases and V by 4 bases; bases with no gene match: 12. This CDR3 reads CASSVTGTGDPNEQYF. In DNA, the CDR3 is TGTGCCAGCAGCGTAACCGGGACAGGGGATCCCAACGAGCAGTACTTC.

V and J are TRBV7-9 and TRBJ1-1; D is perhaps TRBD1 (6 bases). Per the germline V gene, CDR1 is SEHNR and CDR2 is FQNEAQ (reference sequence). Trimming took 5 bases from V and 1 from J, leaving 8 bases between them. The CDR3 extends over 13 amino acids. CDR3: CASSAGQNTEAFF. In DNA form, the CDR3 reads TGTGCCAGCAGCGCGGGACAGAACACTGAAGCTTTCTTT.

This rearrangement joins TRBV7-2 to TRBJ1-4; tentative D call: TRBD1 (6 bases). V was pared by 0 bases and J by 7 bases, with 9 bases between. The CDR3 length is 14 residues. The germline gives CDR1 SGHTA, CDR2 FQGNSA. This CDR3 reads CASSLAGASEKLFF. CDR3 coding DNA: TGTGCCAGCAGCTTAGCGGGGGCGAGTGAAAAACTGTTTTTT.

J is TRBJ2-5 and V is TRBV29-1; 8 nucleotides line up with TRBD1. The CDR3 covers 14 residues. Germline V gene sequence: CDR1 SQVTM, CDR2 ANQGSEA. V trimming: 5 bases; J trimming: 1 base; junction bases outside the gene matches: 6. CDR3 sequence (DNA): TGCAGCGTTACGGACAGGGCGTTCCAAGAGACCCAGTACTTC. Translation gives CSVTDRAFQETQYF.

The V call is TRBV27, the J call TRBJ1-6, with D hard to call. V dropped 5 bases and J dropped 9 bases, with 14 bases sitting between them. CDR3 length equals 14 residues. Germline loops: CDR1 MNHEY, CDR2 SMNVEV (reference sequence). In DNA, the CDR3 is TGTGCCAGCAGTACTAGGGAATACGGTTCACCCCTCCACTTT. Residues: CASSTREYGSPLHF.

The chain is built from TRBV19 and TRBJ2-1, with TRBD2 matching 9 bases. The CDR3 length is 15 residues. Germline V CDR1 and CDR2: LNHDA, SQIVND (reference sequence). Trimming removed 5 bases from V and 7 bases from J; junction bases left unmatched: 9. The CDR3 region is CASSRGRAESNEQFF. For the CDR3, the DNA is TGTGCCAGTAGTCGCGGGAGGGCCGAGTCGAATGAGCAGTTCTTC.